This T cell receptor (beta chain) was captured in a study of cytomegalovirus exposure and HLA in healthy donors. Whole-study findings and limits: Apart from CMV serostatus, no immune exposure information was available.

Concerning this clone: The antigen is unknown.

This CDR3 has 15 amino acids. Trimming cost V 6 bases and J 4 bases; bases outside gene matches: 9. Germline V gives CDR1 KGHSH, CDR2 LQKENI. 60 Vbeta and 13 Jbeta primers were used in PCR. Sequencing was performed with immunoSEQ multiplex PCR; in TCRdb, only in-frame clones are kept and a portion is missing. The repertoire holds 150,000 or so clones, with around 84% as singletons. This receptor was taken from a man aged 18 to 35 in good health and CMV-seronegative. The chain employs TRBV18 and TRBJ2-1, with TRBD2 matching 7 bases. Sequencing used PBMCs. CDR3 DNA: TGTGCCAGCTCGCCAGTAACTAGCGAGTACAATGAGCAGTTCTTC. It codes for CASSPVTSEYNEQFF.